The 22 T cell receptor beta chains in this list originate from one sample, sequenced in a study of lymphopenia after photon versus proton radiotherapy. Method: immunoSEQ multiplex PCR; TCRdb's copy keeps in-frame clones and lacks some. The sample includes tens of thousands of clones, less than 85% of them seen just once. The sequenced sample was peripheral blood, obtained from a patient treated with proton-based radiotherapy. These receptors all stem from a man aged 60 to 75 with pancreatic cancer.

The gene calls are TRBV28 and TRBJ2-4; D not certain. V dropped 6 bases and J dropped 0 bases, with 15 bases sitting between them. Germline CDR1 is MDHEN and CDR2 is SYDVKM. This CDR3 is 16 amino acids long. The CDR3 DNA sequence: TGTGCCAGCAGACCACAGCGAGACCTAGCCAAAAACATTCAGTACTTC. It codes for CASRPQRDLAKNIQYF.

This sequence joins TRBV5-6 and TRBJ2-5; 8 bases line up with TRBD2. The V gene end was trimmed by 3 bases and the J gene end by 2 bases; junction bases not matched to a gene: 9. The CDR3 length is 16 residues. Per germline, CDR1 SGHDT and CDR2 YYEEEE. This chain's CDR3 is CASSSGGSGGQETQYF. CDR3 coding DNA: TGTGCCAGCAGCTCGGGCGGCAGCGGGGGTCAAGAGACCCAGTACTTC.

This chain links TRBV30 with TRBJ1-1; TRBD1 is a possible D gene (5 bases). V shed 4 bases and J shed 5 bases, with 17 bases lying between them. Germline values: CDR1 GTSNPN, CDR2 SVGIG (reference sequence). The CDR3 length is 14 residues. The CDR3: CAWKGSFVGTEAFF. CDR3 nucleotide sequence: TGTGCCTGGAAGGGGTCCTTCGTAGGTACTGAAGCTTTCTTT.

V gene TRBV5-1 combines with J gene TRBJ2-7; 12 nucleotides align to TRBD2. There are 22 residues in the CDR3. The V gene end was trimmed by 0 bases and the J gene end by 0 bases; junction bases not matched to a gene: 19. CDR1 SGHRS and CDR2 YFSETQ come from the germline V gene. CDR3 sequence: CASSLEETWRFRTSGVSYEQYF. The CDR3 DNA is TGCGCCAGCAGCTTGGAAGAGACATGGAGGTTTCGGACTAGCGGGGTCTCCTACGAGCAGTACTTC.

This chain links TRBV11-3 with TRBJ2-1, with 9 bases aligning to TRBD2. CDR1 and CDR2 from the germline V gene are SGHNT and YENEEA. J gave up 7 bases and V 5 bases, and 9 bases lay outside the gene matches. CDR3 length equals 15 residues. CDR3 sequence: CASSTIAGGNNEQFF. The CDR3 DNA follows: TGTGCCAGCAGCACCATCGCGGGAGGGAATAATGAGCAGTTCTTC.

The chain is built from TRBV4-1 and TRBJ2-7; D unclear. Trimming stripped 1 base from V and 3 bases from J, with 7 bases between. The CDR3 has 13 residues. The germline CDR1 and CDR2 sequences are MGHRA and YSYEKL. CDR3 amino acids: CASSQGRNYEQYF. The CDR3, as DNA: TGCGCCAGCAGCCAAGGCAGAAACTACGAGCAGTACTTC.

CDR3 coding DNA: TGTGCCAGCAGGCGCAGAGCGGGGGGGATCAATGAGCAGTTCTTC. Amino acids: CASRRRAGGINEQFF. The chain employs TRBV21-1 and TRBJ2-1; TRBD2 is taken as the D call from the table, unchecked against the DNA. TRBV21-1 is tagged as a pseudogene. The CDR3 consists of 15 residues.

The CDR3 DNA reads as TGTGCCAGTAGTATCTCTTGGCGGGGAAACACCGGGGAGCTGTTTTTT. Amino acid sequence: CASSISWRGNTGELFF. This chain links TRBV19 with TRBJ2-2; D is possibly TRBD2 (6 bases). Per the germline V gene, CDR1 is LNHDA and CDR2 is SQIVND (reference sequence). Trimming left V 3 bases short and J 2 bases short, with 13 bases between. This CDR3 is built from 16 residues.

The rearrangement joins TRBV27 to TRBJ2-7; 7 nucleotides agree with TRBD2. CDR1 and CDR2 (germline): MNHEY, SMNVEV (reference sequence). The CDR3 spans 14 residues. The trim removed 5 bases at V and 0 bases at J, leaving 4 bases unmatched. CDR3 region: CASSRDYSSYEQYF. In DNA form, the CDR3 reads TGTGCCAGCAGTCGGGACTATAGCTCCTACGAGCAGTACTTC.

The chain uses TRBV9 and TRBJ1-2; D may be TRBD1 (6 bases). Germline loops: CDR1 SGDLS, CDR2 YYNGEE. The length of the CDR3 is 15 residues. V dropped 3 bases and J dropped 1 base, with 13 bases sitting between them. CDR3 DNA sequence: TGTGCCAGCAGCGAGACTACAGGGATTAACTATGGCTACACCTTC. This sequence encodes CASSETTGINYGYTF. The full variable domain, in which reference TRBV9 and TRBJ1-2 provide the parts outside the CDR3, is DSGVTQTPKHLITATGQRVTLRCSPRSGDLSVYWYQQSLDQGLQFLIQYYNGEERAKGNILERFSAQQFPDLHSELNLSSLELGDSALYFCASSETTGINYGYTFGSGTRLTVV.

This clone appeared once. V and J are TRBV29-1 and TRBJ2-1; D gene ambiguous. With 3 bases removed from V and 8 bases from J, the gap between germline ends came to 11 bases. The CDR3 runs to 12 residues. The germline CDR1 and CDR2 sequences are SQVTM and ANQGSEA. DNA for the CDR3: TGCAGCGTTGATTTCGCGGTCTATGAGCAGTTCTTC. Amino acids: CSVDFAVYEQFF.

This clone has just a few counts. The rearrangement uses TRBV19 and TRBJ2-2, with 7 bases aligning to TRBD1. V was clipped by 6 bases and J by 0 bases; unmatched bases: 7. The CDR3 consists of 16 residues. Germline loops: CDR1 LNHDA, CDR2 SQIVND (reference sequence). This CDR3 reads CASRWGTGANTGELFF. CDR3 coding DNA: TGTGCCAGTAGATGGGGTACAGGGGCGAACACCGGGGAGCTGTTTTTT.

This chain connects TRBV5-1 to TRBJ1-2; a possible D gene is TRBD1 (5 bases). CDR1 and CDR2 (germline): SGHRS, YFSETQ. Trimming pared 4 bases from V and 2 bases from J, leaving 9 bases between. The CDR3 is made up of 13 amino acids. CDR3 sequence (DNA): TGCGCCAGCAGCCCCGACAGAAACTATGGCTACACCTTC. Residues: CASSPDRNYGYTF. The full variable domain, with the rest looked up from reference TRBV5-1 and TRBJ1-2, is KAGVTQTPRYLIKTRGQQVTLSCSPISGHRSVSWYQQTPGQGLQFLFEYFSETQRNKGNFPGRFSGRQFSNSRSEMNVSTLELGDSALYLCASSPDRNYGYTFGSGTRLTVV.

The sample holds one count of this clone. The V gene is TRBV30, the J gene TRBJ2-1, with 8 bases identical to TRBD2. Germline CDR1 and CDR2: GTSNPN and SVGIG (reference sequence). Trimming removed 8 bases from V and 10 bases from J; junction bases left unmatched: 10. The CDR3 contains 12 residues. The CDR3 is CAHLEAGAEQFF. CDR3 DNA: TGTGCCCATCTTGAAGCGGGAGCCGAGCAGTTCTTC.

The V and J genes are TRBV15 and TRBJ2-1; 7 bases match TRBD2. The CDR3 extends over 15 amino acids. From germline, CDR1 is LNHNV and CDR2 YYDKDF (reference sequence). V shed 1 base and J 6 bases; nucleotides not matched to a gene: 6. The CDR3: CATSRVSGGSNEQFF. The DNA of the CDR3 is TGTGCCACCAGCAGAGTTTCAGGCGGGAGCAATGAGCAGTTCTTC.

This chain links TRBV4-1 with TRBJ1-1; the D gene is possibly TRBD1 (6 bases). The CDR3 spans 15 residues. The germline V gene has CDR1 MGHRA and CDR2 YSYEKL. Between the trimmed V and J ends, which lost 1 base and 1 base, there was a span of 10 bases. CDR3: CASSQVGRGNTEAFF. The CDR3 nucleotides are TGCGCCAGCAGCCAAGTGGGCAGGGGGAACACTGAAGCTTTCTTT.

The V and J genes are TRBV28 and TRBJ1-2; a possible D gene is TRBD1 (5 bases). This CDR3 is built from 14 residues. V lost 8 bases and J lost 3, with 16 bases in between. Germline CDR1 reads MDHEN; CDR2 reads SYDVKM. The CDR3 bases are TGTGCCAGCGGTAGGGGCGAACCTTACTATGGCTACACCTTC. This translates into CASGRGEPYYGYTF.

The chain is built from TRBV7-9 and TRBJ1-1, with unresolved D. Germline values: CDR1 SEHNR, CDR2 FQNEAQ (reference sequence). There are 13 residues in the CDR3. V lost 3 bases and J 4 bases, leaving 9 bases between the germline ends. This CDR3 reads CASSFNEGTEAFF. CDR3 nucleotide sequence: TGTGCCAGCAGCTTCAATGAGGGCACTGAAGCTTTCTTT.

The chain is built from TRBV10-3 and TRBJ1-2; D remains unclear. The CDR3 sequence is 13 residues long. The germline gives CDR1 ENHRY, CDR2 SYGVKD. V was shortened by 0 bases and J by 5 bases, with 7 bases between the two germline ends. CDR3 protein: CAISESLDYGYTF. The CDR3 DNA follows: TGTGCCATCAGTGAGTCGCTAGATTATGGCTACACCTTC.

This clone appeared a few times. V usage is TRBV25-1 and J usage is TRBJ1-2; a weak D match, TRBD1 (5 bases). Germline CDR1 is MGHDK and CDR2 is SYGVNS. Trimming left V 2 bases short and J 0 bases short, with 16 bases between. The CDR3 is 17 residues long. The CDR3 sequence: CASSEGRRQRTNYGYTF. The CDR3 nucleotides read TGTGCCAGCAGTGAAGGAAGAAGACAGCGCACTAACTATGGCTACACCTTC.

CDR3: CASSIKAANTEAFF. Here the CDR3 DNA reads TGTGCCAGTAGTATAAAGGCTGCGAACACTGAAGCTTTCTTT. The rearrangement links TRBV19 to TRBJ1-1; D ambiguous. With 2 bases removed from V and 1 base from J, the gap between germline ends came to 8 bases. The CDR3 is 14 residues long. The V gene's germline CDR1 is LNHDA and CDR2 SQIVND (reference sequence).

CDR3 DNA sequence: TGTGCCAGCAGCTTGGGTGCGGGACCCACAGATACGCAGTATTTT. The encoded protein is CASSLGAGPTDTQYF. This chain uses TRBV5-8 with TRBJ2-3; D may be TRBD2 (6 bases). The CDR3 is made up of 15 amino acids. Per the germline V gene, CDR1 is SGHTS and CDR2 is YDEGEE. V was clipped by 0 bases and J by 2 bases, with 10 bases between them.